The source of this T cell receptor (beta chain) is a study of T cell repertoires in aging, cancer and after chemotherapy. Across the study: Chronic lymphocytic leukemia patients on fludarabine- or bendamustine-based regimens gave paired samples before and after chemotherapy. Study observations and caveats: In each cancer cohort, median generation probability increased across chemotherapy, suggesting thymic output rebounded.

A mixed TRB-A/B primer pool amplified rearranged TRB by multiplex touch-down PCR. TCRdb re-analysed the multiplex PCR reads in MiXCR, keeping a single row per CDR3 protein. The sample includes under 2,500 distinct CDR3 sequences, around 53% seen only once; the top ten take approximately 51%. Trimming removed 3 bases from V and 6 bases from J, with 9 bases in between. The CDR3 length is 12 residues. For this clonotype: Its antigen is not known.

Peripheral blood genomic DNA, not sorted cells or RNA, was the template. The sequence was collected from a human donor with a blood cancer. The chain couples TRBV12-3 or TRBV12-4 to TRBJ2-7, with D maybe TRBD1 (5 bases). The sample taken for sequencing was blood. The CDR3 loop reads CASSLTQGEQYF. The CDR3 DNA reads TGTGCCAGCAGTTTGACCCAGGGCGAGCAGTACTTC.